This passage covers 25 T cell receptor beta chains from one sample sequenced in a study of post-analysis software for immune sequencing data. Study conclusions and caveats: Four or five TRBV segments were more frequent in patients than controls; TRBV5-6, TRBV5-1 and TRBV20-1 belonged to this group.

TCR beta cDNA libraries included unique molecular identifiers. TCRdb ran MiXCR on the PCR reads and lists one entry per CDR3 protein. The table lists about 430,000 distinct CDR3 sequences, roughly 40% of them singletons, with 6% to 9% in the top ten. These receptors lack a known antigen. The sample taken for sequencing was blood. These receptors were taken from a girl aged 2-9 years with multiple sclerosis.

The CDR3 coding sequence is TGTGCCACCAGTGATTTCCCCGTCTCTTACGAGCAGTACTTC. Protein sequence: CATSDFPVSYEQYF. The J gene is TRBJ2-7, the V gene TRBV24-1; D is ambiguous. There are 14 residues in the CDR3. Between the trimmed V and J ends, which lost 1 base and 4 bases, there was a span of 10 bases. Germline-derived CDR1 and CDR2 are KGHDR and SFDVKD.

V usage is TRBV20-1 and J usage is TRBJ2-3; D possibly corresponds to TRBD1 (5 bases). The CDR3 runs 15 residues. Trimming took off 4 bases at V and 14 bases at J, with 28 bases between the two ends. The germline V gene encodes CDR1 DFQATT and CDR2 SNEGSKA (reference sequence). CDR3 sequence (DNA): TGCAGTGCTACCGCAATTTCGGCGGACAACATGGGCCGGTATTTT. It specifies CSATAISADNMGRYF.

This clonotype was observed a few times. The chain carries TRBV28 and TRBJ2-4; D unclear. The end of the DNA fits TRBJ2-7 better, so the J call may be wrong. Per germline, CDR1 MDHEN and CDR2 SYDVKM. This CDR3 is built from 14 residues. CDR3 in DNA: TGTGCCAGCAGTTTATTGGGCGGCCCCTACGAGCAGTACTTC. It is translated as CASSLLGGPYEQYF.

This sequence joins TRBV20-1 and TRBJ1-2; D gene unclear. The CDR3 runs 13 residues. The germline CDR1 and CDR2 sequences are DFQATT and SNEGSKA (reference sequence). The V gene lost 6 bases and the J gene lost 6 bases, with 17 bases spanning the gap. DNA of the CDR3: TGCAGTGCCCCCGACACGGCAAACCATGGCTACACCTTC. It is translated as CSAPDTANHGYTF.

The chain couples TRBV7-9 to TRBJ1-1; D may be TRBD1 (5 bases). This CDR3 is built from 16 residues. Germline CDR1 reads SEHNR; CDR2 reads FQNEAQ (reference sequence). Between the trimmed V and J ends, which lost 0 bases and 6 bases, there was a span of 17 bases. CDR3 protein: CASSLARTRDNAEAFF. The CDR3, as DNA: TGTGCCAGCAGCTTAGCCCGGACACGCGATAACGCTGAAGCTTTCTTT. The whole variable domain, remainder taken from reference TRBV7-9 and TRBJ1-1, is DTGVSQNPRHKITKRGQNVTFRCDPISEHNRLYWYRQTLGQGPEFLTYFQNEAQLEKSRLLSDRFSAERPKGSFSTLEIQRTEQGDSAMYLCASSLARTRDNAEAFFGQGTRLTVV.

The CDR3 DNA reads as TGTGCCAGCAGCGGACAGACAGAAGGAGATACGCAGTATTTT. Its protein product is CASSGQTEGDTQYF. The chain links TRBV13 to TRBJ2-3, with D maybe TRBD1 (6 bases). V was clipped by 5 bases and J by 5 bases, with 14 bases between them. This CDR3 spans 14 amino acids. Per the germline V gene, CDR1 is PRHDT and CDR2 is FYEKMQ (reference sequence).

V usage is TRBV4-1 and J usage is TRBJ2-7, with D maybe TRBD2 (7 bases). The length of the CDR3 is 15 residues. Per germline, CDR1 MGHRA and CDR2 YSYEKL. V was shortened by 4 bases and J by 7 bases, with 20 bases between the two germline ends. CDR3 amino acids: CASSRTEGGLDEQYF. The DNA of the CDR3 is TGCGCCAGCAGCCGGACTGAGGGGGGGCTTGATGAGCAGTACTTC.

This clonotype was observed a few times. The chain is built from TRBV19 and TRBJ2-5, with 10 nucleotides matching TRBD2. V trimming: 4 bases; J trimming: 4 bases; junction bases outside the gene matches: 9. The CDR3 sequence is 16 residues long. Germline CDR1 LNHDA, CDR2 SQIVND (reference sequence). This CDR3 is CASSRGSGRRGETQYF. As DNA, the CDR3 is TGTGCCAGTAGTAGAGGTAGCGGGAGGCGTGGAGAGACCCAGTACTTC.

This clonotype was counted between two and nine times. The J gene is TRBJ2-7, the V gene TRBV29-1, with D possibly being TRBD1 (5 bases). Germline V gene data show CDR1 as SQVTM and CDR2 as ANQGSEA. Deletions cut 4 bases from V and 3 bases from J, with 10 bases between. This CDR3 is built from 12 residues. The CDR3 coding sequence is TGCAGCGTTGCAGACAGTTACTACGAGCAGTACTTC. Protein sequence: CSVADSYYEQYF.

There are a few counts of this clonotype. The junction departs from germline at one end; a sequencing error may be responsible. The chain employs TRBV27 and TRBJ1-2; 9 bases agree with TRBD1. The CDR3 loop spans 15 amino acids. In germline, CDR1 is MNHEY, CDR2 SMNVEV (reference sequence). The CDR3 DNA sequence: TGTGCCAGCCGAAAACAGGGGGCGCCTGGCTATGGCTGCACCTTC. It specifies CASRKQGAPGYGCTF.

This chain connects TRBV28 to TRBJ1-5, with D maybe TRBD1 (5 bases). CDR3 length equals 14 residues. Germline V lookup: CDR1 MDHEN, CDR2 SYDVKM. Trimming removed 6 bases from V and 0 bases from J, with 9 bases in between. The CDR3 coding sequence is TGTGCCAGCAGCCTGGGGGTTAGCAATCAGCCCCAGCATTTT. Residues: CASSLGVSNQPQHF.

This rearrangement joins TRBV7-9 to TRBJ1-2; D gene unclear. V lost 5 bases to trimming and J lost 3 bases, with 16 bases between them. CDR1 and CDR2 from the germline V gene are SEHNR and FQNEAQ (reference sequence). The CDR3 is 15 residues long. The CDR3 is CASSISVVRDYGYTF. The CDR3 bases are TGTGCCAGCAGCATTAGTGTCGTCCGGGACTATGGCTACACCTTC. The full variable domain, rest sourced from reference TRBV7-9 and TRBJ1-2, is DTGVSQNPRHKITKRGQNVTFRCDPISEHNRLYWYRQTLGQGPEFLTYFQNEAQLEKSRLLSDRFSAERPKGSFSTLEIQRTEQGDSAMYLCASSISVVRDYGYTFGSGTRLTVV.

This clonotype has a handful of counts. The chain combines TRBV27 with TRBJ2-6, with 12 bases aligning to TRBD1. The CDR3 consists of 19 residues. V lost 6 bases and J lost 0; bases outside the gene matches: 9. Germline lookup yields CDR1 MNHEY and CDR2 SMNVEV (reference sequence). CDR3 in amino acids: CASSNDGTGGFSGANVLTF. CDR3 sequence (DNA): TGTGCCAGCAGCAACGATGGGACAGGGGGCTTCTCTGGGGCCAACGTCCTGACTTTC. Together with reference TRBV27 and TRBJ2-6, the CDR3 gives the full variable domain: EAQVTQNPRYLITVTGKKLTVTCSQNMNHEYMSWYRQDPGLGLRQIYYSMNVEVTDKGDVPEGYKVSRKEKRNFPLILESPSPNQTSLYFCASSNDGTGGFSGANVLTFGAGSRLTVL.

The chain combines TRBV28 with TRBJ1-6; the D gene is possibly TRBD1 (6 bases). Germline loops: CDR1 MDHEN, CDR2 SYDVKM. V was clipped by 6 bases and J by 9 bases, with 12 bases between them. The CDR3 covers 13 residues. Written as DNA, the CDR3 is TGTGCCAGCAGGGGGGCCCCCCTTTCACCCCTCCACTTT. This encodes CASRGAPLSPLHF.

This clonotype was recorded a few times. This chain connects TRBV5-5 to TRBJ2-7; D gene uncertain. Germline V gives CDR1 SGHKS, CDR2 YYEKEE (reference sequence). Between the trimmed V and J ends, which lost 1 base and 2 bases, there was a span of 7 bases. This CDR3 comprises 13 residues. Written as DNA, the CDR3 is TGTGCCAGCAGCTTGCTCTCGACCTACGAGCAGTACTTC. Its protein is CASSLLSTYEQYF.

The CDR3 sequence is CASSKRGVGSQETQYF. DNA of the CDR3: TGCGCCAGCAGCAAACGTGGCGTTGGGTCCCAGGAGACCCAGTACTTC. The rearrangement links TRBV5-1 to TRBJ2-5; D is uncertain. The CDR3 sequence is 16 residues long. V lost 4 bases and J lost 5, with 21 bases in between. Germline V gene data show CDR1 as SGHRS and CDR2 as YFSETQ.

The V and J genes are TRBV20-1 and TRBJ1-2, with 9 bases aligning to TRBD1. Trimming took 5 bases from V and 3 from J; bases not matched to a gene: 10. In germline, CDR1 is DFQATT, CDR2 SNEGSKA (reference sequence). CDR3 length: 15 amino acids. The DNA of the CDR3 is TGCAGTGCTTACCGTTGGGACAGGGAGGACTATGGCTACACCTTC. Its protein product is CSAYRWDREDYGYTF.

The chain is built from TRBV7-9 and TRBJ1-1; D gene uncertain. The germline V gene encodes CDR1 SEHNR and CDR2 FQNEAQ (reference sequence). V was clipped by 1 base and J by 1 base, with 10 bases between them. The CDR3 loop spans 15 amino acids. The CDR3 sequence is CASSLVGRKNTEAFF. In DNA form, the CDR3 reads TGTGCCAGCAGCTTAGTTGGAAGGAAGAACACTGAAGCTTTCTTT. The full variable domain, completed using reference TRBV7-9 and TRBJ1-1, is DTGVSQNPRHKITKRGQNVTFRCDPISEHNRLYWYRQTLGQGPEFLTYFQNEAQLEKSRLLSDRFSAERPKGSFSTLEIQRTEQGDSAMYLCASSLVGRKNTEAFFGQGTRLTVV.

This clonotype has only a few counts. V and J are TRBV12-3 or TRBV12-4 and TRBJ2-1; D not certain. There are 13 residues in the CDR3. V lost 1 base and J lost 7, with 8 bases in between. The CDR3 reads CASSLVELNEQFF. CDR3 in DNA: TGTGCCAGCAGTTTAGTGGAATTAAATGAGCAGTTCTTC.

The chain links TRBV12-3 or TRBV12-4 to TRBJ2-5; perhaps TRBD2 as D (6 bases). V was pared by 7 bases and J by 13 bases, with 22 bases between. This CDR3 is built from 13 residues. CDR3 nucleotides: TGTGCCAGCATGGGAGCCAGGACGGGAGAGCGGTACTTC. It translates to CASMGARTGERYF.

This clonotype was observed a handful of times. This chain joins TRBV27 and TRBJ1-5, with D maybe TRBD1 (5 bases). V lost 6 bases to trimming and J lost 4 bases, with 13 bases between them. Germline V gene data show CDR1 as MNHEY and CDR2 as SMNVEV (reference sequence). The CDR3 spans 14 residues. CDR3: CASSARDGNQPQHF. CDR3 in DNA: TGTGCCAGCAGCGCCCGGGACGGGAATCAGCCCCAGCATTTT.

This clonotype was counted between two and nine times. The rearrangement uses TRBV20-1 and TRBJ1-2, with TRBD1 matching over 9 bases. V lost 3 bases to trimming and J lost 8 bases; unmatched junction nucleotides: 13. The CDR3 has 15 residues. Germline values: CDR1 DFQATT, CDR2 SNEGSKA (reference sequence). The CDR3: CSARPRLGQGKGYTF. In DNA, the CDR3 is TGCAGTGCTAGGCCTAGATTAGGACAGGGGAAGGGCTACACCTTC.

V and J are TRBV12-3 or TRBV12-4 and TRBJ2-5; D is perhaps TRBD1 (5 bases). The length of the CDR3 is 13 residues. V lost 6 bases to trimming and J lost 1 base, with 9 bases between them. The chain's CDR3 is CASSDSSQETQYF. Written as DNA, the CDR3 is TGTGCCAGCAGCGACAGTAGCCAAGAGACCCAGTACTTC.

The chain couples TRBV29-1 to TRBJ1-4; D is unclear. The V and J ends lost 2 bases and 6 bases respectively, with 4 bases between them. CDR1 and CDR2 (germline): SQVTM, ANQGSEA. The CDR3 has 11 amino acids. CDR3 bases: TGCAGCGTTGAAAGCGATGAAAAACTGTTTTTT. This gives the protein CSVESDEKLFF.

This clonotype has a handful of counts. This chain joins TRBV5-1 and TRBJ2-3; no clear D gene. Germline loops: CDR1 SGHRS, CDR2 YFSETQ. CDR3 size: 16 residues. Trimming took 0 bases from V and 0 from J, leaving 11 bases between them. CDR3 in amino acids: CASSLGLQLSTDTQYF. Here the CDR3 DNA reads TGCGCCAGCAGCTTGGGGTTGCAGCTCAGCACAGATACGCAGTATTTT. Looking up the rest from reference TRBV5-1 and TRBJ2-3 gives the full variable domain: KAGVTQTPRYLIKTRGQQVTLSCSPISGHRSVSWYQQTPGQGLQFLFEYFSETQRNKGNFPGRFSGRQFSNSRSEMNVSTLELGDSALYLCASSLGLQLSTDTQYFGPGTRLTVL.